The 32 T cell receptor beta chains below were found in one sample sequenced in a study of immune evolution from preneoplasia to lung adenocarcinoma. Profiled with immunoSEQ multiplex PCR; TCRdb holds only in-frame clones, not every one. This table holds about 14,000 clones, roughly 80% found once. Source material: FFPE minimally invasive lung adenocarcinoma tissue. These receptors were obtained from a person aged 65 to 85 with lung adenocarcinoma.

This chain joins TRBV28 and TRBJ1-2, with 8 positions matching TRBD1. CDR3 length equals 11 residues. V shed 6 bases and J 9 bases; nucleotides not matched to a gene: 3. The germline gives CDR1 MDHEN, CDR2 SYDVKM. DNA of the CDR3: TGTGCCAGCAGACGACAGGGGAGCTACACCTTC. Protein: CASRRQGSYTF.

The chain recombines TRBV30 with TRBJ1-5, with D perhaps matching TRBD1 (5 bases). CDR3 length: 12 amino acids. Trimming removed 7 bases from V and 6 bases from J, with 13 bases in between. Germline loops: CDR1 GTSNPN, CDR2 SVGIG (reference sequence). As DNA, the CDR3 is TGTGCCTTCAGGGAAGGCAGTCAGCCCCAGCATTTT. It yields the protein CAFREGSQPQHF.

In DNA, the CDR3 is TGTGCCTGGAGTCTAGGGACAGGGAACTACAATGAGCAGTTCTTC. It translates to CAWSLGTGNYNEQFF. V is TRBV30 and J is TRBJ2-1, with 9 bases aligning to TRBD1. CDR1 is GTSNPN and CDR2 is SVGIG in the germline V gene (reference sequence). This CDR3 spans 15 amino acids. The V segment lost 2 bases and the J segment 3 bases; nucleotides outside the gene matches: 5.

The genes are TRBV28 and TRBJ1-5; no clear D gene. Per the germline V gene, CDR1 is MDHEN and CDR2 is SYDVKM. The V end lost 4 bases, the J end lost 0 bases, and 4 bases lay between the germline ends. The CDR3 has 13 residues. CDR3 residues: CASSYDSNQPQHF. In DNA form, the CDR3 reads TGTGCCAGCAGTTATGATAGCAATCAGCCCCAGCATTTT. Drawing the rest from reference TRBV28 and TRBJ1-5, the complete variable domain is DVKVTQSSRYLVKRTGEKVFLECVQDMDHENMFWYRQDPGLGLRLIYFSYDVKMKEKGDIPEGYSVSREKKERFSLILESASTNQTSMYLCASSYDSNQPQHFGDGTRLSIL.

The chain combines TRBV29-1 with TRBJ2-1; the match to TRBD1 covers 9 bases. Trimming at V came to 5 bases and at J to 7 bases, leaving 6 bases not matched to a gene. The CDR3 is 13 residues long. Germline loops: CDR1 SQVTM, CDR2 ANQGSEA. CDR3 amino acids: CSVSGTGLNEQFF. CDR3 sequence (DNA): TGCAGCGTTTCCGGGACAGGGCTGAATGAGCAGTTCTTC.

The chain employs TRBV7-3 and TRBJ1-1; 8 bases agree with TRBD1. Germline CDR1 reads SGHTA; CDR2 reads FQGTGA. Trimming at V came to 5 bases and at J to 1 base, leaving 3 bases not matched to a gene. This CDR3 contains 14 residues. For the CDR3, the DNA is TGTGCCAGCAGCCCAGGACAGGGGAACACTGAAGCTTTCTTT. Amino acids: CASSPGQGNTEAFF. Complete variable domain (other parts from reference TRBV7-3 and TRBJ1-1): GAGVSQTPSNKVTEKGKYVELRCDPISGHTALYWYRQSLGQGPEFLIYFQGTGAADDSGLPNDRFFAVRPEGSVSTLKIQRTERGDSAVYLCASSPGQGNTEAFFGQGTRLTVV.

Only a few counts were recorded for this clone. CDR3 DNA sequence: TGTGCCAGCAGCCTAAATCTGAGGTCACCCCTCCACTTT. It is translated as CASSLNLRSPLHF. V is TRBV7-9 and J is TRBJ1-6; D remains ambiguous. This CDR3 spans 13 amino acids. Germline V gene sequence: CDR1 SEHNR, CDR2 FQNEAQ (reference sequence). V gave up 5 bases and J gave up 10 bases, with 12 bases separating them.

The CDR3 nucleotides read TGTGCCAGCAGCTTGGTTACAGATACGCAGTATTTT. Its translation: CASSLVTDTQYF. This chain joins TRBV5-8 and TRBJ2-3; D unresolved. This CDR3 contains 12 residues. The germline CDR1 and CDR2 sequences are SGHTS and YDEGEE. V was trimmed by 0 bases and J by 3 bases, leaving 2 bases between them. Together with reference TRBV5-8 and TRBJ2-3, the CDR3 gives the full variable domain: EAGVTQSPTHLIKTRGQQATLRCSPISGHTSVYWYQQALGLGLQFLLWYDEGEERNRGNFPPRFSGRQFPNYSSELNVNALELEDSALYLCASSLVTDTQYFGPGTRLTVL.

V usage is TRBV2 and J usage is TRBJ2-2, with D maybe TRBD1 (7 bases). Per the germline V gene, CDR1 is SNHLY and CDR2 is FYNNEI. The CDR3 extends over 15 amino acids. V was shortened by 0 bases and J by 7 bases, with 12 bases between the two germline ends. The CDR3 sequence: CASSEAQGEVGELFF. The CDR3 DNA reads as TGTGCCAGCAGTGAAGCGCAGGGGGAGGTCGGGGAGCTGTTTTTT.

CDR3 sequence reads: CASSFREHWGQPQHF. The DNA of the CDR3 is TGTGCCAGCAGCTTTAGAGAACACTGGGGTCAGCCCCAGCATTTT. V and J are TRBV5-8 and TRBJ1-5, with D unclear. The germline V gene has CDR1 SGHTS and CDR2 YDEGEE. The CDR3 totals 15 residues. V dropped 2 bases and J dropped 6 bases, with 15 bases sitting between them. The full variable domain, its missing parts supplied by reference TRBV5-8 and TRBJ1-5, is EAGVTQSPTHLIKTRGQQATLRCSPISGHTSVYWYQQALGLGLQFLLWYDEGEERNRGNFPPRFSGRQFPNYSSELNVNALELEDSALYLCASSFREHWGQPQHFGDGTRLSIL.

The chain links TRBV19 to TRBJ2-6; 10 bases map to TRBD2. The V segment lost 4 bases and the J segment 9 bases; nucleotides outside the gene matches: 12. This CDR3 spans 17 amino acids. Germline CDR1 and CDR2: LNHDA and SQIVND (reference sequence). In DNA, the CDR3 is TGTGCCAGTAGTAAGGTCCTAGCGGGAGATGGTGGCAACGTCCTGACTTTC. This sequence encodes CASSKVLAGDGGNVLTF.

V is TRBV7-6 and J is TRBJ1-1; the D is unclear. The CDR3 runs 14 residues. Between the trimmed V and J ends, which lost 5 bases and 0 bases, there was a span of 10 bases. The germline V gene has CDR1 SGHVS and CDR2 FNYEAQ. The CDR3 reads CASSRRPVNTEAFF. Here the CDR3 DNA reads TGTGCCAGCAGCCGACGCCCAGTGAACACTGAAGCTTTCTTT.

DNA of the CDR3: TGTGCCAGTAGTATGCAGGGAGGGTACGAGCAGTACTTC. Its protein product is CASSMQGGYEQYF. This chain connects TRBV19 to TRBJ2-7, with 7 bases identical to TRBD2. CDR1 is LNHDA, CDR2 SQIVND, per germline (reference sequence). J gave up 4 bases and V 3 bases, and 3 bases lay outside the gene matches. CDR3 length: 13 residues.

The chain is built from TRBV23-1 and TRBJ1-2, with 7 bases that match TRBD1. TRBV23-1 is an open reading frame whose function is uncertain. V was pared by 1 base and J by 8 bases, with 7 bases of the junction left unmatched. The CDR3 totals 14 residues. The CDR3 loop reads CASSQFWQGGGYTF. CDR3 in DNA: TGCGCCAGCAGTCAATTTTGGCAGGGGGGCGGCTACACCTTC.

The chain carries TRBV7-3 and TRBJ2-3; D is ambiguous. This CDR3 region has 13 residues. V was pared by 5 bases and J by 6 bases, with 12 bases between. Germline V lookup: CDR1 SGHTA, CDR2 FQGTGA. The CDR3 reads CASSPVGADTQYF. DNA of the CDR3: TGTGCCAGCAGCCCGGTGGGCGCGGATACGCAGTATTTT.

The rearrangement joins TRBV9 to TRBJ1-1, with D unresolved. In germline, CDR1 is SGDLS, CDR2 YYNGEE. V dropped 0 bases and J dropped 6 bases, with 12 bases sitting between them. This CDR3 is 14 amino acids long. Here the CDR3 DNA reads TGTGCCAGCAGCGTAGATCTGACCGACCCTGAAGCTTTCTTT. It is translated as CASSVDLTDPEAFF. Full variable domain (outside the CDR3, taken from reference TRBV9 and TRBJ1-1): DSGVTQTPKHLITATGQRVTLRCSPRSGDLSVYWYQQSLDQGLQFLIQYYNGEERAKGNILERFSAQQFPDLHSELNLSSLELGDSALYFCASSVDLTDPEAFFGQGTRLTVV.

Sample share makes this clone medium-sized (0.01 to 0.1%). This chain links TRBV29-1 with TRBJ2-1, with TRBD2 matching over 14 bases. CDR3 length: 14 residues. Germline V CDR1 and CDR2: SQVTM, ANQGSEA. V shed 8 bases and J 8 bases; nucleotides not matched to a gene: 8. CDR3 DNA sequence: TGCAGCTCTTTTGGGACTAGCGGGAGCGATGAGCAGTTCTTC. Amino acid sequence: CSSFGTSGSDEQFF.

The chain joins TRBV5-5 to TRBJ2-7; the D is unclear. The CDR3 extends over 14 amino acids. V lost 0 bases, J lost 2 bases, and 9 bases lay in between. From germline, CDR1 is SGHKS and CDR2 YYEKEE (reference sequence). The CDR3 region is CASSLGTGPYEQYF. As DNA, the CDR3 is TGTGCCAGCAGCTTGGGTACGGGCCCCTACGAGCAGTACTTC.

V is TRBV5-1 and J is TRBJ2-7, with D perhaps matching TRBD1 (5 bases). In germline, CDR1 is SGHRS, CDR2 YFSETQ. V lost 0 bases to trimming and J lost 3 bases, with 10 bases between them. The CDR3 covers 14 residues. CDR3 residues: CASSLGQSGYEQYF. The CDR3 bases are TGCGCCAGCAGCTTGGGACAGTCGGGCTACGAGCAGTACTTC.

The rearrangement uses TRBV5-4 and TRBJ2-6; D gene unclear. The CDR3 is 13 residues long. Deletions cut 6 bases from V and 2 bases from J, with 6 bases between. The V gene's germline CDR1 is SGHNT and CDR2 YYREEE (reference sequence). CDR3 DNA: TGTGCCAGCACCGTTCCTGGGGCCAACGTCCTGACTTTC. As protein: CASTVPGANVLTF. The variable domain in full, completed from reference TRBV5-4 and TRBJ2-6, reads ETGVTQSPTHLIKTRGQQVTLRCSSQSGHNTVSWYQQALGQGPQFIFQYYREEENGRGNFPPRFSGLQFPNYSSELNVNALELDDSALYLCASTVPGANVLTFGAGSRLTVL.

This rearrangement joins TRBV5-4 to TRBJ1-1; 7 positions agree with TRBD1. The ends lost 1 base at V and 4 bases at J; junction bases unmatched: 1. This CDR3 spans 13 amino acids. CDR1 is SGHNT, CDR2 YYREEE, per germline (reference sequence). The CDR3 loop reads CASSLRTGTEAFF. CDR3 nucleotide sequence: TGTGCCAGCAGCTTGAGGACAGGCACTGAAGCTTTCTTT.

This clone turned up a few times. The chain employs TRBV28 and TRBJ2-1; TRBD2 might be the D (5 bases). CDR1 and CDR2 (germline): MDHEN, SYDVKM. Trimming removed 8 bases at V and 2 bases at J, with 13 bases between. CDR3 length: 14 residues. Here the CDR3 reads CASGIGGPYNEQFF. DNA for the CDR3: TGTGCCAGCGGGATCGGAGGCCCCTACAATGAGCAGTTCTTC.

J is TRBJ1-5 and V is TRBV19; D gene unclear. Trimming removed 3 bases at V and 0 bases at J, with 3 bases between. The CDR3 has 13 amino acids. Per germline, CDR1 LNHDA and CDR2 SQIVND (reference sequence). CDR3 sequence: CASSIASNQPQHF. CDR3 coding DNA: TGTGCCAGTAGTATTGCTAGCAATCAGCCCCAGCATTTT.

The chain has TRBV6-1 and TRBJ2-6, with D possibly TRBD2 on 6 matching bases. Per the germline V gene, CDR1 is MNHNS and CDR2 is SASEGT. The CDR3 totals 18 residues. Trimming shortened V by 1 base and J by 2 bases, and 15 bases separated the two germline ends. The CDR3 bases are TGTGCCAGCAGTGAAGATTTCGGCGGGGAAGCTGGGGCCAACGTCCTGACTTTC. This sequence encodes CASSEDFGGEAGANVLTF.

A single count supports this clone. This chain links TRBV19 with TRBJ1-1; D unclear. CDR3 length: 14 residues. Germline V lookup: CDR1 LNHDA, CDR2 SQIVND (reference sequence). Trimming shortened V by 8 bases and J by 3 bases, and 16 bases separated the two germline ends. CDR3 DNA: TGTGCCAGTCAAAGAGGGAACGGGTACACTGAAGCTTTCTTT. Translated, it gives CASQRGNGYTEAFF.

The DNA for the CDR3 is TGTGCCAGCAGCTTGAGATCTAGCAATCAGCCCCAGCATTTT. Its translation: CASSLRSSNQPQHF. V and J are TRBV5-8 and TRBJ1-5, with D unresolved. This CDR3 spans 14 amino acids. Germline V CDR1 and CDR2: SGHTS, YDEGEE. V gave up 1 base and J gave up 0 bases, with 5 bases separating them. Together with reference TRBV5-8 and TRBJ1-5, the CDR3 gives the full variable domain: EAGVTQSPTHLIKTRGQQATLRCSPISGHTSVYWYQQALGLGLQFLLWYDEGEERNRGNFPPRFSGRQFPNYSSELNVNALELEDSALYLCASSLRSSNQPQHFGDGTRLSIL.

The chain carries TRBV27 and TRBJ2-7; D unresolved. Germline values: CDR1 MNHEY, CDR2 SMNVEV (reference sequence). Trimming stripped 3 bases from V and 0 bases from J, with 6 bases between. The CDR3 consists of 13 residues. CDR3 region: CASSFTASYEQYF. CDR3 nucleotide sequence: TGTGCCAGCAGTTTCACTGCCTCCTACGAGCAGTACTTC.

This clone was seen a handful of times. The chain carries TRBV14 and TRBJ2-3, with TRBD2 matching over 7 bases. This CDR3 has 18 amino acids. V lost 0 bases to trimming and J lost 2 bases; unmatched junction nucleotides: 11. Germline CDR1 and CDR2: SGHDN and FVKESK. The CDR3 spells CASSQDLRIAGVTDTQYF. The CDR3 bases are TGTGCCAGCAGCCAAGATCTGAGGATAGCGGGTGTCACAGATACGCAGTATTTT.

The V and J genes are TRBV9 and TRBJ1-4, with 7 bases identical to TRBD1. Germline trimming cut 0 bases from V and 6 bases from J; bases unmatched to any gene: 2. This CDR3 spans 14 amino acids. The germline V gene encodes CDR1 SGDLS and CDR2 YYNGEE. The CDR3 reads CASSVGQGDEKLFF. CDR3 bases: TGTGCCAGCAGCGTAGGGCAGGGGGATGAAAAACTGTTTTTT.

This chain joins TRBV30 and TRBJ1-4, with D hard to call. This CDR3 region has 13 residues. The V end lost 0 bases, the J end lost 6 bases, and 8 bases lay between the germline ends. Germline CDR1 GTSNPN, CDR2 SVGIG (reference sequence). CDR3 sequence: CAWSVRQYEKLFF. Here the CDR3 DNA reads TGTGCCTGGAGTGTACGGCAGTATGAAAAACTGTTTTTT.

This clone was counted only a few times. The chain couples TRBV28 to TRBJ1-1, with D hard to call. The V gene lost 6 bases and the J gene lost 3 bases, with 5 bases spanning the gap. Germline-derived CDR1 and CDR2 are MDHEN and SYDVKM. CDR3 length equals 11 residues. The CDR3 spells CASRSYTEAFF. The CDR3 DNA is TGTGCCAGCAGATCTTACACTGAAGCTTTCTTT.

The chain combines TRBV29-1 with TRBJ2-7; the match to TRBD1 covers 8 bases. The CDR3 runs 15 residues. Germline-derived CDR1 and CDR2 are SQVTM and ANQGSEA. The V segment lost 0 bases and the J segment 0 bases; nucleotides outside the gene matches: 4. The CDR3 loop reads CSVEERGTGSYEQYF. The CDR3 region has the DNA TGCAGCGTTGAAGAAAGAGGGACAGGCTCCTACGAGCAGTACTTC.